The 9 T cell receptor beta chains in this list originate from one sample, sequenced in a study of OX40 agonist ivuxolimab in advanced cancers. The assay was immunoSEQ multiplex PCR, and TCRdb's table has in-frame clones only and misses some. The sample consists of under 100,000 clones, roughly 85% of them appearing once. Sample: CD4+ or CD8+ T cells sorted from blood, taken in a trial of the OX40 agonist ivuxolimab. The source of these receptors is an adult with an advanced solid tumor such as melanoma, head and neck, liver or kidney cancer.

This clone was seen just once. V and J are TRBV16 and TRBJ1-6, with a weak D call TRBD1 (5 bases). The V and J ends lost 4 bases and 6 bases respectively, with 13 bases between them. Germline loops: CDR1 KGHSY, CDR2 FQNENV. The CDR3 consists of 15 residues. The CDR3 reads CASSPRDGTNSPLHF. DNA of the CDR3: TGTGCCAGCAGCCCCAGGGACGGTACTAATTCACCCCTCCACTTT. The whole variable domain, filled in from reference TRBV16 and TRBJ1-6, reads GEEVAQTPKHLVRGEGQKAKLYCAPIKGHSYVFWYQQVLKNEFKFLISFQNENVFDETGMPKERFSAKCLPNSPCSLEIQATKLEDSAVYFCASSPRDGTNSPLHFGNGTRLTVT.

The chain carries TRBV5-1 and TRBJ2-3; 10 nucleotides match TRBD2. V lost 4 bases and J lost 2; bases outside the gene matches: 4. Germline CDR1 is SGHRS and CDR2 is YFSETQ. The CDR3 spans 15 residues. The DNA for the CDR3 is TGCGCCAGCAGCAATAGCGGGGGGCCCACAGATACGCAGTATTTT. Its translation: CASSNSGGPTDTQYF.

The chain joins TRBV29-1 to TRBJ1-6, with 9 bases matching TRBD1. V shed 4 bases, J shed 5 bases, and the junction held 3 bases outside the gene matches. Germline CDR1 SQVTM, CDR2 ANQGSEA. The CDR3 has 14 amino acids. The CDR3 DNA reads as TGCAGCGTTGGCGACAGGGGGAATAATTCACCCCTCCACTTT. This gives the protein CSVGDRGNNSPLHF.

This clone was recorded once. A read error may produce the germline difference seen at one junction end. J is TRBJ1-1 and V is TRBV5-6; D remains ambiguous. Germline V CDR1 and CDR2: SGHDT, YYEEEE. This CDR3 is built from 11 residues. This chain's CDR3 is CASSIFGSRIF. The CDR3 bases are TGTGCCAGCAGCATATTCGGGTCGCGGATATTT.

This sequence joins TRBV19 and TRBJ1-1, with D uncertain. The V and J ends lost 0 bases and 4 bases respectively, with 9 bases between them. This CDR3 is built from 14 residues. CDR1 is LNHDA and CDR2 is SQIVND in the germline V gene (reference sequence). CDR3 region: CASSIERRSTEAFF. The CDR3 coding sequence is TGTGCCAGTAGTATAGAGCGCAGGAGCACTGAAGCTTTCTTT.

This clone is medium-sized within its sample. This chain connects TRBV4-2 to TRBJ2-7, with 16 positions matching TRBD2. Germline assignment: CDR1 LGHNA and CDR2 YNFKEQ. V gave up 3 bases and J gave up 4 bases; unmatched junction bases: 6. The CDR3 sequence is 17 residues long. CDR3 sequence (DNA): TGTGCCAGCAGCCAGGGACTAGCGGGGGGGAACCTTTACGAGCAGTACTTC. Translated, it gives CASSQGLAGGNLYEQYF.

The chain couples TRBV5-1 to TRBJ2-1; 8 bases match TRBD2. The CDR3 is made up of 16 amino acids. V shed 4 bases, J shed 1 base, and the junction held 7 bases outside the gene matches. Germline CDR1 and CDR2: SGHRS and YFSETQ. This CDR3 reads CASSKLAGTSYNEQFF. DNA for the CDR3: TGCGCCAGCAGCAAGTTAGCGGGGACGTCCTACAATGAGCAGTTCTTC. Supplemented by reference TRBV5-1 and TRBJ2-1, the full variable domain reads KAGVTQTPRYLIKTRGQQVTLSCSPISGHRSVSWYQQTPGQGLQFLFEYFSETQRNKGNFPGRFSGRQFSNSRSEMNVSTLELGDSALYLCASSKLAGTSYNEQFFGPGTRLTVL.

The rearrangement uses TRBV7-2 and TRBJ1-2; TRBD1 matches at 8 bases. After removal of 1 base from V and 2 bases from J, the junction contained 6 bases not matched to a gene. There are 16 residues in the CDR3. The V gene's germline CDR1 is SGHTA and CDR2 FQGNSA. The CDR3 protein is CASSLGGGQGNYGYTF. As DNA, the CDR3 is TGTGCCAGCAGCTTAGGGGGCGGACAGGGCAACTATGGCTACACCTTC.

This rearrangement joins TRBV4-1 to TRBJ2-1; the D gene is possibly TRBD2 (7 bases). V lost 4 bases and J 8 bases, leaving 24 bases between the germline ends. Per germline, CDR1 MGHRA and CDR2 YSYEKL. This CDR3 has 17 residues. The CDR3 region is CASSPSVGAGVRDEQFF. The CDR3 coding sequence is TGCGCCAGCAGCCCATCAGTGGGGGCGGGGGTTAGGGATGAGCAGTTCTTC.